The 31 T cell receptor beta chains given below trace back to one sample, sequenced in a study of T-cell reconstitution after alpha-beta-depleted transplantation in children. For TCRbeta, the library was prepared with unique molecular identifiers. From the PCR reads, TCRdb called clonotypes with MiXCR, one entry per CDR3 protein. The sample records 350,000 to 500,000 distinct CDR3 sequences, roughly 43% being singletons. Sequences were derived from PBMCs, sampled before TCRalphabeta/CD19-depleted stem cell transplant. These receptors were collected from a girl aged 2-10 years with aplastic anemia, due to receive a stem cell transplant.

In DNA form, the CDR3 reads TGCGCCAGCAGCGAGGACAGGGGACGGCGCTCCTACGAGCAGTACTTC. It encodes CASSEDRGRRSYEQYF. The rearrangement links TRBV4-1 to TRBJ2-7; the match to TRBD1 covers 9 bases. This CDR3 contains 16 residues. The V and J ends lost 5 bases and 0 bases, in that order; junction bases with no gene match: 8. CDR1 MGHRA and CDR2 YSYEKL come from the germline V gene.

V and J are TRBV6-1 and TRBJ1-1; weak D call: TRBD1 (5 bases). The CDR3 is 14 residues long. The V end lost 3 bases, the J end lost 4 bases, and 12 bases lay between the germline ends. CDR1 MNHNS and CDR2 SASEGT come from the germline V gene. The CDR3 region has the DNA TGTGCCAGCAGTGAGCCAGGGATCGGCACTGAAGCTTTCTTT. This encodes CASSEPGIGTEAFF.

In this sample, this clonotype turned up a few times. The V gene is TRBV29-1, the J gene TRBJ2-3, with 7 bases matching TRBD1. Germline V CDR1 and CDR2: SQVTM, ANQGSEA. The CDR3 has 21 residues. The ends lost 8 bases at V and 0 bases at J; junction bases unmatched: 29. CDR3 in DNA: TGCAGCCCCCAGGCACCAACGAGAAAGGACAGGATAATTACTAGCACAGATACGCAGTATTTT. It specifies CSPQAPTRKDRIITSTDTQYF.

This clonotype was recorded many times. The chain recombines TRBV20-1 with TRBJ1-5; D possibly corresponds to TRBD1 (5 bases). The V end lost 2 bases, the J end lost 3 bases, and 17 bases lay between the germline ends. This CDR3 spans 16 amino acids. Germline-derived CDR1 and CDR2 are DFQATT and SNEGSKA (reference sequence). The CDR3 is CSARSSRQSYNQPQHF. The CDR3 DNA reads TGCAGTGCTAGAAGCTCGAGACAGTCGTACAATCAGCCCCAGCATTTT.

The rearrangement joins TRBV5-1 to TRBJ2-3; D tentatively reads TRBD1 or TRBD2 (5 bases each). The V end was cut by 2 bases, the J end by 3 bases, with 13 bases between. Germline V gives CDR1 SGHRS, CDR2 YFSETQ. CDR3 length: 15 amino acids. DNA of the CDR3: TGCGCCAGCAGCTTTGGGACCGCTGGGACAGATACGCAGTATTTT. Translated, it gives CASSFGTAGTDTQYF.

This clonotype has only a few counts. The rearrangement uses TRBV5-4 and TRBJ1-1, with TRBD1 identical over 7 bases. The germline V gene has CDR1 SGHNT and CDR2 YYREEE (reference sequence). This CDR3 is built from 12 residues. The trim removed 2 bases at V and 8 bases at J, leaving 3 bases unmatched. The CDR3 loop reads CASSFWDSEAFF. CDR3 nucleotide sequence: TGTGCCAGCAGCTTTTGGGACAGCGAAGCTTTCTTT.

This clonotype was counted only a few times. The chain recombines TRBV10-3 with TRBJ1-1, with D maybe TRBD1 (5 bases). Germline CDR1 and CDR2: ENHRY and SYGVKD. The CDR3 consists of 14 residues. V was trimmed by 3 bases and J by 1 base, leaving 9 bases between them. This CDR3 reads CAISERGGNTEAFF. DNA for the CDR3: TGTGCCATCAGTGAAAGGGGAGGGAACACTGAAGCTTTCTTT.

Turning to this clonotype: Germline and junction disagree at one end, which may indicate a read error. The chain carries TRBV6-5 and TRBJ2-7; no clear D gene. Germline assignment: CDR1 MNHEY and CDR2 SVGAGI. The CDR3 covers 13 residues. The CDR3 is CACSYHSGYEQYF. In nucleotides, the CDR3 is TGTGCCTGCAGTTACCATTCTGGCTACGAGCAGTACTTC.

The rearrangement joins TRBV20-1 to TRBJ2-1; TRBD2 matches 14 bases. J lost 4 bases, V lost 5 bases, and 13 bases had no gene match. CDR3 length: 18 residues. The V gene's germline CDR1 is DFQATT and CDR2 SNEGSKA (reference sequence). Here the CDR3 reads CSALMGRGTSGGYNEQFF. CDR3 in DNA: TGCAGTGCTCTCATGGGGCGCGGGACTAGCGGGGGATACAATGAGCAGTTCTTC.

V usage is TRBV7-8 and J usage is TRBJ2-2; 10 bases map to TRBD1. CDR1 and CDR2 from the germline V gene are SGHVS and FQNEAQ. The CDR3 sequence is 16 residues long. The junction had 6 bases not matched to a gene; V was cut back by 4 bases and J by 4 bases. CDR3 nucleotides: TGTGCCAGCAGCTCATCGGGGACAGGGGCCACCGGGGAGCTGTTTTTT. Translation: CASSSSGTGATGELFF. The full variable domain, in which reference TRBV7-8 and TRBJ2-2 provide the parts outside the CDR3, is GAGVSQSPRYKVAKRGQDVALRCDPISGHVSLFWYQQALGQGPEFLTYFQNEAQLDKSGLPSDRFFAERPEGSVSTLKIQRTQQEDSAVYLCASSSSGTGATGELFFGEGSRLTVL.

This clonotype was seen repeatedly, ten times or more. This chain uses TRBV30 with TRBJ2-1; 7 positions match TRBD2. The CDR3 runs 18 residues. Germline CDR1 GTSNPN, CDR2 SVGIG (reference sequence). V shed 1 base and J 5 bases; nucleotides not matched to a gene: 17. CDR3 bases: TGTGCCTGGAGTGCACAGAGGAGGGCGAGCGGGAAAAACAATGAGCAGTTCTTC. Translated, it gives CAWSAQRRASGKNNEQFF.

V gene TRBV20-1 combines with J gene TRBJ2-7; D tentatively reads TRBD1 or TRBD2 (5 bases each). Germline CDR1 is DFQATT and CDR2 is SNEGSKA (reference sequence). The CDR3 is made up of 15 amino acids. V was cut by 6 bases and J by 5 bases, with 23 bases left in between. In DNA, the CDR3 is TGCAGTGCCTTAACACCCGGGATCCTGGACAACGAGCAGTACTTC. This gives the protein CSALTPGILDNEQYF.

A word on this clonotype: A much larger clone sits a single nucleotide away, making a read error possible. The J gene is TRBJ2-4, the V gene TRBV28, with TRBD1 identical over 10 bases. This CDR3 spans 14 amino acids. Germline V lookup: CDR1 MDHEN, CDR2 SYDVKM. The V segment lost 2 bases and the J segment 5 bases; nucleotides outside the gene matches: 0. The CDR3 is CASSLGTGENIQYF. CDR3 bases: TGTGCCAGCAGTTTAGGGACAGGGGAAAACATTCAGTACTTC.

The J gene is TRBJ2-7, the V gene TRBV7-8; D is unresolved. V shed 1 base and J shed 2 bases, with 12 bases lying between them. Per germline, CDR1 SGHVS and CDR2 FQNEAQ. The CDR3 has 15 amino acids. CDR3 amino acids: CASSLVGTDAYEQYF. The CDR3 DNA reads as TGTGCCAGCAGCTTAGTTGGTACAGATGCCTACGAGCAGTACTTC.

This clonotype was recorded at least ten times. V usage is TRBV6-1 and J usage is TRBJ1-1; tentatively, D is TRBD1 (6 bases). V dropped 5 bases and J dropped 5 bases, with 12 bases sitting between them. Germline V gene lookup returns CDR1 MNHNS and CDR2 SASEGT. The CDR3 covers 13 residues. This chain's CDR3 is CASSRQEGTEAFF. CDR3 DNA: TGTGCCAGCAGTAGACAGGAGGGGACTGAAGCTTTCTTT.

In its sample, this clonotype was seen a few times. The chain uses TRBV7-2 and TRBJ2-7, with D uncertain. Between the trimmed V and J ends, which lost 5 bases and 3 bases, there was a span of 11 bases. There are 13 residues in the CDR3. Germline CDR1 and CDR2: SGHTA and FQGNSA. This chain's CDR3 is CASSPLRSYEQYF. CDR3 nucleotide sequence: TGTGCCAGCAGCCCGTTACGGAGCTACGAGCAGTACTTC.

CDR3 residues: CSAREPSNTGELFF. The DNA of the CDR3 is TGCAGTGCTAGAGAGCCCTCTAACACCGGGGAGCTGTTTTTT. The chain uses TRBV20-1 and TRBJ2-2; D gene unclear. Germline-derived CDR1 and CDR2 are DFQATT and SNEGSKA (reference sequence). CDR3 length equals 14 residues. The V gene lost 0 bases and the J gene lost 2 bases, with 7 bases spanning the gap.

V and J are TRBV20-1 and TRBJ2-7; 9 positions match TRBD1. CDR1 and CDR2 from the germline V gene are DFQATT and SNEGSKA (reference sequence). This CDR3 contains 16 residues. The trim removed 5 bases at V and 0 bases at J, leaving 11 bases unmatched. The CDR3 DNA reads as TGCAGTGCTCGTCCCGGGACAGGGTTCAGCTCCTACGAGCAGTACTTC. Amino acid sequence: CSARPGTGFSSYEQYF.

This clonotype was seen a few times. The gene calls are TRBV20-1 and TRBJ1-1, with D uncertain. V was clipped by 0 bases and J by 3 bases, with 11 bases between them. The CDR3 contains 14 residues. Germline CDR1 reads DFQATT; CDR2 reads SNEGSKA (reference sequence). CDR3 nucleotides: TGCAGTGCTAGAGATCCACTCGGGCACACTGAAGCTTTCTTT. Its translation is CSARDPLGHTEAFF.

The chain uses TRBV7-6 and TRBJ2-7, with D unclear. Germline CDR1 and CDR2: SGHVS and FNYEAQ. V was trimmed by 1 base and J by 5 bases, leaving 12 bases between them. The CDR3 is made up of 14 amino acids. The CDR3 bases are TGTGCCAGCAGCTTAGGGGTGCCCCCCCACGAGCAGTACTTC. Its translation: CASSLGVPPHEQYF.

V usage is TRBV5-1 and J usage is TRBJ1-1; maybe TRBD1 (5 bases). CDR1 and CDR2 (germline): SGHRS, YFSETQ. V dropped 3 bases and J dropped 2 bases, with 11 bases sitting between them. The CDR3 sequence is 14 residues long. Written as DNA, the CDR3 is TGCGCCAGCAGCTGGGGTGGGGCTAACACTGAAGCTTTCTTT. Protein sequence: CASSWGGANTEAFF.

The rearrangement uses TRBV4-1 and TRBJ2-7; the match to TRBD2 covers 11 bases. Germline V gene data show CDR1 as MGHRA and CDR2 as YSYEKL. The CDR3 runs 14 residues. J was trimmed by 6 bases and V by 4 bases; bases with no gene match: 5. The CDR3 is CASSPTSGGGEQYF. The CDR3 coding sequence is TGCGCCAGCAGCCCTACTAGCGGGGGAGGCGAGCAGTACTTC.

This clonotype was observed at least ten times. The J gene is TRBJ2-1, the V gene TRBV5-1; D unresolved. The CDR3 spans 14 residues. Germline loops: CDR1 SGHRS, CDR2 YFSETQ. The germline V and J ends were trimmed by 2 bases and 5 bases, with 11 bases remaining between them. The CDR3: CASSFIRAHNEQFF. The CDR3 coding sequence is TGCGCCAGCAGCTTTATCCGGGCACACAATGAGCAGTTCTTC.

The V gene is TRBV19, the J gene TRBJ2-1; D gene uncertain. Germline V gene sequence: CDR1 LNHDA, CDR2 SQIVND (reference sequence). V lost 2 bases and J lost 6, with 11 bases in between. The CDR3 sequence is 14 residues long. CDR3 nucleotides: TGTGCCAGTAGTATACATAATGCGATCAATGAGCAGTTCTTC. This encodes CASSIHNAINEQFF.

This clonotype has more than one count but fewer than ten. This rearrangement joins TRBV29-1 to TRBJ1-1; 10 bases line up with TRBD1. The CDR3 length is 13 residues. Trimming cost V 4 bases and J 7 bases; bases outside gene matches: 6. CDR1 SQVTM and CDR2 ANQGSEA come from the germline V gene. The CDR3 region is CSVGGQGIFEAFF. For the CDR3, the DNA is TGCAGCGTTGGGGGACAGGGGATTTTTGAAGCTTTCTTT.

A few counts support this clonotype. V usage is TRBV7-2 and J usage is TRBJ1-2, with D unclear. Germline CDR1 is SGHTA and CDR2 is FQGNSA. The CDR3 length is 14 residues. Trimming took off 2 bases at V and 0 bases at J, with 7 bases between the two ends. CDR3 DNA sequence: TGTGCCAGCAGCTTACAAGGTTCTAACTATGGCTACACCTTC. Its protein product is CASSLQGSNYGYTF.

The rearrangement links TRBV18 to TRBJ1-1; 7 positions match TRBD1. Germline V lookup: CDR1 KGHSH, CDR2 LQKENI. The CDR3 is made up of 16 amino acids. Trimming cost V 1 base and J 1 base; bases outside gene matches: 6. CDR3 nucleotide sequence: TGTGCCAGCTCACCACGCCGGGCAGGGGGGAACACTGAAGCTTTCTTT. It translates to CASSPRRAGGNTEAFF. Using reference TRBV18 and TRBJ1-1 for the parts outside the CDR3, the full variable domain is NAGVMQNPRHLVRRRGQEARLRCSPMKGHSHVYWYRQLPEEGLKFMVYLQKENIIDESGMPKERFSAEFPKEGPSILRIQQVVRGDSAAYFCASSPRRAGGNTEAFFGQGTRLTVV.

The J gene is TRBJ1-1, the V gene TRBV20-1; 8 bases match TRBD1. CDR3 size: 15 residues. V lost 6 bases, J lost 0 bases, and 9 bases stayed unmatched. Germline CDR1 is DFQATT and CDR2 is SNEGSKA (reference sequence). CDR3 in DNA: TGCAGTGCGATATACAGGGGGTACATGAACACTGAAGCTTTCTTT. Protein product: CSAIYRGYMNTEAFF.

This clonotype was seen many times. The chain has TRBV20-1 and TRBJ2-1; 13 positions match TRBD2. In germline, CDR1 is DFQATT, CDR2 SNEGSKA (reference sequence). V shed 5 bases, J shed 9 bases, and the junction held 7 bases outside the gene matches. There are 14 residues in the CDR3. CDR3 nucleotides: TGCAGTGCTCATGGGACTAGCGGGACGGGTGAGCAGTTCTTC. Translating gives CSAHGTSGTGEQFF.

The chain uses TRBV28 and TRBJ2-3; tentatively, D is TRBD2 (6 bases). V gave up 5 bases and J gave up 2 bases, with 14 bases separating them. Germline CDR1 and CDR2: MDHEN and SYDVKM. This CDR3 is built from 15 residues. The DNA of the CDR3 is TGTGCCAGCAGTATGGGACTCGCTATCACAGATACGCAGTATTTT. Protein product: CASSMGLAITDTQYF.

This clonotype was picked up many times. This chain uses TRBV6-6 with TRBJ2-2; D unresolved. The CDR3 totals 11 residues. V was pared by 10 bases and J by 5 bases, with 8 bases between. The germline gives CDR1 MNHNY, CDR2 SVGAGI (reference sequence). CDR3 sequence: CAIRVTGELFF. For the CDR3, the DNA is TGTGCCATCCGAGTTACCGGGGAGCTGTTTTTT.